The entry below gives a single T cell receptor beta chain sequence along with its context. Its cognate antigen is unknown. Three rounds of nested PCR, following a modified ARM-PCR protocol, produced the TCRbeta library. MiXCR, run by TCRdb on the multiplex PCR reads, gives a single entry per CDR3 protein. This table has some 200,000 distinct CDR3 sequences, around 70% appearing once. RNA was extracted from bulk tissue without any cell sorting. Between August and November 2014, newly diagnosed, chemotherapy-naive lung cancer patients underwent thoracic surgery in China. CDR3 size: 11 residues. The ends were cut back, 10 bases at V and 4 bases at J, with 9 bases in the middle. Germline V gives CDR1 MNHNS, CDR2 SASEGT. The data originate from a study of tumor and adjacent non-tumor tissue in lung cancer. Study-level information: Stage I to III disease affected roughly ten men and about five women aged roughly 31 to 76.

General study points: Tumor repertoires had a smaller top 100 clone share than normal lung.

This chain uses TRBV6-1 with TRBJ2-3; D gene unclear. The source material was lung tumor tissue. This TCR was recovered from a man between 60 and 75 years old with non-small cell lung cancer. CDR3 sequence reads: CANKISDTQYF. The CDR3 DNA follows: TGTGCCAACAAGATTTCAGATACGCAGTATTTT.